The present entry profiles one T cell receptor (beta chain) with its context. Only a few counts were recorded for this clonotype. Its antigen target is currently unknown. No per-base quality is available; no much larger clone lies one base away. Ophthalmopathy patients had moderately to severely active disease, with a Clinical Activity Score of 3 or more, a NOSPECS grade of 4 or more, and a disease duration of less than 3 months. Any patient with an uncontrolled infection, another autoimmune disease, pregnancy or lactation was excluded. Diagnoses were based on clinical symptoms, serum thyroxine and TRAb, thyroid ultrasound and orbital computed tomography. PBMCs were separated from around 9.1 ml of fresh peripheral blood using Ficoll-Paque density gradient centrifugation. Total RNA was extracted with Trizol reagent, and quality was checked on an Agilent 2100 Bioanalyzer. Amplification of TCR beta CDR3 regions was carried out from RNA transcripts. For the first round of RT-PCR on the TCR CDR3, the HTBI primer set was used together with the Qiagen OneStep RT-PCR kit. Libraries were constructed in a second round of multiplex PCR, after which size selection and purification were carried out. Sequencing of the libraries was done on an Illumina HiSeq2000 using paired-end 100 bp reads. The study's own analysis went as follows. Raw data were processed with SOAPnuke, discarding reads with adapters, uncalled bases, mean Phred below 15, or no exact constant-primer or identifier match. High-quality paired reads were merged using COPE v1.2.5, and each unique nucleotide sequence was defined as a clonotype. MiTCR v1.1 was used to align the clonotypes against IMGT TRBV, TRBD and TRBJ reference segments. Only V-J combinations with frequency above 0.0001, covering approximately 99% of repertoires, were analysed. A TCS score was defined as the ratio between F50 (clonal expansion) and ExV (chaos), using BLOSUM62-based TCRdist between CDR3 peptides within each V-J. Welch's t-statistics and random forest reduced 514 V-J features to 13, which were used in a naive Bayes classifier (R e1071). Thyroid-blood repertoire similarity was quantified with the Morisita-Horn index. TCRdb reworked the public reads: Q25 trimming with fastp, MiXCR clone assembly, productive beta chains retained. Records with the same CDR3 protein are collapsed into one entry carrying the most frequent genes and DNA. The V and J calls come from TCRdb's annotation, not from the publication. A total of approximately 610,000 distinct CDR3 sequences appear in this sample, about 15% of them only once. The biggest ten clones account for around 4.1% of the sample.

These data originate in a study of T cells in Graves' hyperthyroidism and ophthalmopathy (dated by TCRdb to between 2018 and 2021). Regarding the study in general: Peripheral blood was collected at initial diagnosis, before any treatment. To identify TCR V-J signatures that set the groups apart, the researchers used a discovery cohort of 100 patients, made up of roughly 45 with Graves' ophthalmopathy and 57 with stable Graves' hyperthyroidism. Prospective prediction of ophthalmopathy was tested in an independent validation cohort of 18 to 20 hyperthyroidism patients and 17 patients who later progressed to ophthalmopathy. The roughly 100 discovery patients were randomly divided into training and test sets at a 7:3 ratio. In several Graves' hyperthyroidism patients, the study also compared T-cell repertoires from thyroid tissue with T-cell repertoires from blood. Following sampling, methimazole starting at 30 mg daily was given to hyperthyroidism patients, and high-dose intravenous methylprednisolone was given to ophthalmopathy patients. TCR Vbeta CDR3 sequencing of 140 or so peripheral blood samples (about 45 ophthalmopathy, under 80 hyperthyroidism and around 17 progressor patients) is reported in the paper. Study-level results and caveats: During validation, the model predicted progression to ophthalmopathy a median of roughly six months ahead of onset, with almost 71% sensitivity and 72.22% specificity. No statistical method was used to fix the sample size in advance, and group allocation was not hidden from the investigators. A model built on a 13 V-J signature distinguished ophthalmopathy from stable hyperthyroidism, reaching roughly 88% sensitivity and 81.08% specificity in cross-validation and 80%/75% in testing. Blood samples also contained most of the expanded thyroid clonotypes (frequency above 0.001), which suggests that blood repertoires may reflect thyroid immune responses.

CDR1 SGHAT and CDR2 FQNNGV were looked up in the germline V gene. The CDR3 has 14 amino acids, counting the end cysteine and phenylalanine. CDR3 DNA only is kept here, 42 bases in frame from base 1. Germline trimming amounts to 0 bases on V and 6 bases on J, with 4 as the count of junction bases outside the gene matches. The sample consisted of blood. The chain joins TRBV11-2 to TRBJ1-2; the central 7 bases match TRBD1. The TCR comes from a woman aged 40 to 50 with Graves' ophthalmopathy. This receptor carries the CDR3 CASSLDQGEDGYTF. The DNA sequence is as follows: TGTGCCAGCAGCTTAGACCAGGGGGAGGATGGCTACACCTTC.